What follows are 13 T cell receptor beta chains derived from one specimen sequenced in a study of spatial heterogeneity in lung cancer. Their specific antigens are unknown. Time point defined: sample taken at primary tumor resection. A single record per CDR3 protein comes from TCRdb applying MiXCR to the 5' RACE reads. This table holds a few thousand distinct CDR3 sequences, 9.5% to 15% found once. Findings and limits, study-wide: The study found that expanded intratumoral alpha and beta TCR counts tracked tumor mutation counts.

Material: lung tumor tissue, obtained at surgery. All receptors derive from a male donor with early-stage non-small cell lung cancer.

Sample share makes this clonotype medium-sized (0.01 to 0.1%). The library was designed around alpha chains, so this beta chain is a stray read whose abundance carries little weight. The chain couples TRBV4-3 to TRBJ2-1, with a weak D call TRBD2 (6 bases). Trimming left V 2 bases short and J 7 bases short, with 15 bases between. There are 15 residues in the CDR3. Germline lookup yields CDR1 LGHNA and CDR2 YSLEER. The CDR3 bases are TGCGCCAGCAGCCAACTCGGACTATCTATGAATGAGCAGTTCTTC. Translated, it gives CASSQLGLSMNEQFF.

Judged by abundance, this clonotype is medium-sized. The library was prepared for alpha chains; this beta chain is a stray read, so its frequency means little. V and J are TRBV7-3 and TRBJ2-1; TRBD2 aligns across 8 bases. The CDR3 length is 15 residues. Germline CDR1 SGHTA, CDR2 FQGTGA. J lost 6 bases, V lost 3 bases, and 7 bases had no gene match. The CDR3, as DNA: TGTGCCAGCAGCTTTTCCCCGGGAGGGATCAATGAGCAGTTCTTC. Protein sequence: CASSFSPGGINEQFF. The full variable domain, with the rest looked up from reference TRBV7-3 and TRBJ2-1, is GAGVSQTPSNKVTEKGKYVELRCDPISGHTALYWYRQSLGQGPEFLIYFQGTGAADDSGLPNDRFFAVRPEGSVSTLKIQRTERGDSAVYLCASSFSPGGINEQFFGPGTRLTVL.

In this sample, this clonotype is medium-sized. This beta chain slipped into a library made for alpha chains as a stray read, so its size is not meaningful. V is TRBV12-3 or TRBV12-4 and J is TRBJ2-7, with TRBD2 matching 11 bases. J gave up 7 bases and V 4 bases, and 6 bases lay outside the gene matches. The CDR3 covers 14 residues. DNA for the CDR3: TGTGCCAGCAGTTCGGGACTAGCGGTTTTGGAGCAGTACTTC. Amino acid sequence: CASSSGLAVLEQYF.

This clonotype was counted ten times or more. As an off-target read in a library built for alpha chains, this beta chain has a frequency of little significance. This chain joins TRBV2 and TRBJ2-5; perhaps TRBD1 as D (5 bases). Between the trimmed V and J ends, which lost 6 bases and 1 base, there was a span of 9 bases. Germline V CDR1 and CDR2: SNHLY, FYNNEI. The CDR3 length is 13 residues. CDR3 region: CASRGAIQETQYF. In DNA, the CDR3 is TGTGCCAGCAGAGGGGCCATCCAAGAGACCCAGTACTTC.

Comment on this clonotype: This beta chain is a stray sequence in a library constructed for alpha chains; its clone size is not meaningful. The rearrangement joins TRBV12-3 or TRBV12-4 to TRBJ2-5; the D is unclear. V dropped 0 bases and J dropped 5 bases, with 1 base sitting between them. This CDR3 comprises 11 residues. The CDR3 is CASSLAETQYF. The DNA for the CDR3 is TGTGCCAGCAGTTTAGCGGAGACCCAGTACTTC.

In regard to this clonotype: The library was prepared for alpha chains; this beta chain is a stray read, so its frequency means little. The chain has TRBV20-1 and TRBJ1-5; weak D call: TRBD1 (6 bases). Germline CDR1 is DFQATT and CDR2 is SNEGSKA (reference sequence). The germline V and J ends were trimmed by 6 bases and 5 bases, with 20 bases remaining between them. CDR3 length: 15 amino acids. The CDR3 sequence is CSAAGRGARDQPQHF. The CDR3 DNA sequence: TGCAGTGCCGCCGGTAGGGGGGCCAGAGATCAGCCCCAGCATTTT.

At least ten counts were recorded for this clonotype. This beta chain slipped into a library made for alpha chains as a stray read, so its size is not meaningful. This rearrangement joins TRBV5-1 to TRBJ2-2; D unresolved. Germline V gene data show CDR1 as SGHRS and CDR2 as YFSETQ. Trimming removed 0 bases from V and 2 bases from J, with 5 bases in between. This CDR3 spans 14 amino acids. CDR3 region: CASSLDTNTGELFF. The CDR3 coding sequence is TGCGCCAGCAGCTTGGACACAAACACCGGGGAGCTGTTTTTT.

The table lists this clonotype with many counts. This beta chain represents an off-target read in a library built for alpha chains; its size is of limited meaning. V usage is TRBV5-1 and J usage is TRBJ2-3; TRBD2 matches at 13 bases. V lost 0 bases to trimming and J lost 5 bases; unmatched junction nucleotides: 3. CDR1 is SGHRS, CDR2 YFSETQ, per germline. The CDR3 has 16 residues. CDR3 nucleotides: TGCGCCAGCAGCTTGGGGACTAGCGGGAGAGGAGATACGCAGTATTTT. Translating gives CASSLGTSGRGDTQYF.

This clonotype is labeled as medium-sized. This beta chain turned up in a library designed for alpha chains; as an off-target read, its abundance says little. CDR3 region: CSVLQEGIEKLFF. The DNA for the CDR3 is TGCAGCGTTCTTCAGGAGGGGATTGAAAAACTGTTTTTT. The gene calls are TRBV29-1 and TRBJ1-4; D is perhaps TRBD1 (5 bases). Germline values: CDR1 SQVTM, CDR2 ANQGSEA. V was pared by 5 bases and J by 7 bases, with 14 bases between. The CDR3 sequence is 13 residues long.

This clonotype was counted at least ten times. This beta chain appears as a stray read in a library generated for alpha chains; its size is not informative. The V call is TRBV2, the J call TRBJ2-3; 9 positions agree with TRBD1. The J segment lost 0 bases and the V segment lost 7 bases, leaving 5 bases of the junction unmatched. The germline gives CDR1 SNHLY, CDR2 FYNNEI. The CDR3 loop spans 15 amino acids. The CDR3 loop reads CASTYRGRSTDTQYF. CDR3 DNA sequence: TGTGCCAGCACCTACAGGGGGCGAAGCACAGATACGCAGTATTTT.

This clonotype occurred a few times. For a library built for alpha chains, this beta chain is a stray read; little rests on its size. The chain recombines TRBV29-1 with TRBJ2-3; TRBD2 might be the D (6 bases). The CDR3 runs to 19 residues. CDR1 is SQVTM and CDR2 is ANQGSEA in the germline V gene. Trimming stripped 4 bases from V and 4 bases from J, with 30 bases between. DNA of the CDR3: TGCAGCGTTGTTGAAGGTTTCTTTGGCGGGAAACGAGGGGCAGATACGCAGTATTTT. It is translated as CSVVEGFFGGKRGADTQYF.

This clonotype is labeled as medium-sized. The library was designed around alpha chains, so this beta chain is a stray read whose abundance carries little weight. The chain recombines TRBV20-1 with TRBJ1-1; D ambiguous. Trimming left V 3 bases short and J 5 bases short, with 19 bases between. The CDR3 runs 15 residues. Germline V gene lookup returns CDR1 DFQATT and CDR2 SNEGSKA (reference sequence). The CDR3 nucleotides are TGCAGTGCTAGTAGATGGGGAGGAAAGAGGACTGAAGCTTTCTTT. It translates to CSASRWGGKRTEAFF.

This clonotype appeared many times. Within a library made for alpha chains, this beta chain is off target, and its count is uninformative. The chain carries TRBV20-1 and TRBJ1-2, with 8 bases matching TRBD1. This CDR3 region has 13 residues. Germline V lookup: CDR1 DFQATT, CDR2 SNEGSKA (reference sequence). Trimming at V came to 2 bases and at J to 7 bases, leaving 6 bases not matched to a gene. DNA for the CDR3: TGCAGTGCTAGATCGGACAGGGAAAGTGGCTACACCTTC. Translated: CSARSDRESGYTF.